Shown below are 13 T cell receptor beta chains from a single sample sequenced in a study of cytomegalovirus exposure and HLA in healthy donors. PCR primers comprised 60 Vbeta and 13 Jbeta primers. Some clones are missing from TCRdb's copy, which holds only in-frame ones; the method was immunoSEQ multiplex PCR. This sample has about 180,000 clones, with about 80% found just once. The sample was PBMCs. These receptors were taken from a woman under 40 in good health and CMV-seronegative.

This clone was detected only once. The rearrangement joins TRBV18 to TRBJ2-5, with D possibly being TRBD1 (9 bases). This CDR3 comprises 16 residues. Germline loops: CDR1 KGHSH, CDR2 LQKENI. Trimming pared 6 bases from V and 5 bases from J, leaving 22 bases between. The CDR3: CASSRGRTGEWETQYF. In DNA, the CDR3 is TGTGCCAGCTCCCGCGGGAGGACAGGGGAGTGGGAGACCCAGTACTTC.

In its sample, this clone was seen once. The rearrangement links TRBV7-2 to TRBJ2-2; 14 nucleotides line up with TRBD2. Germline V lookup: CDR1 SGHTA, CDR2 FQGNSA. V shed 6 bases, J shed 0 bases, and the junction held 6 bases outside the gene matches. This CDR3 contains 18 residues. The CDR3 loop reads CASSLRLAGGPNTGELFF. DNA of the CDR3: TGTGCCAGCAGTCTACGACTAGCGGGAGGGCCGAACACCGGGGAGCTGTTTTTT.

The chain couples TRBV7-3 to TRBJ2-1; 9 bases align to TRBD2. The CDR3 has 16 amino acids. J gave up 5 bases and V 2 bases, and 7 bases lay outside the gene matches. The germline V gene encodes CDR1 SGHTA and CDR2 FQGTGA. CDR3 sequence (DNA): TGTGCCAGCAGCTTACAAGGGACTAGCTTTAACAATGAGCAGTTCTTC. It specifies CASSLQGTSFNNEQFF.

With respect to this clone: At one boundary the junction diverges from the germline segment, which might be a read error. The CDR3 here is CASSYAGTVNSQYF. The CDR3 region has the DNA TGTGCCAGCAGCTACGCCGGGACTGTAAACAGTCAGTACTTC. The chain joins TRBV5-6 to TRBJ2-4; D is possibly TRBD2 (6 bases). This CDR3 has 14 residues. The germline CDR1 and CDR2 sequences are SGHDT and YYEEEE.

V and J are TRBV6-1 and TRBJ2-1, with D possibly being TRBD1 (5 bases). The V end was cut by 3 bases, the J end by 10 bases, with 19 bases between. CDR3 length: 15 amino acids. CDR1 is MNHNS and CDR2 is SASEGT in the germline V gene. The CDR3 region is CASSERTLGAREQFF. CDR3 sequence (DNA): TGTGCCAGCAGTGAGAGGACATTAGGGGCGCGAGAGCAGTTCTTC.

This chain joins TRBV14 and TRBJ2-2; 9 positions agree with TRBD1. V shed 4 bases and J 6 bases; nucleotides not matched to a gene: 3. Germline CDR1 is SGHDN and CDR2 is FVKESK. The CDR3 runs 14 residues. The CDR3 DNA follows: TGTGCCAGCAGCCGGGGACAGGGCGCCGGGGAGCTGTTTTTT. Translation: CASSRGQGAGELFF.

The chain is built from TRBV15 and TRBJ2-3; D perhaps matches TRBD2 (5 bases). There are 16 residues in the CDR3. The germline gives CDR1 LNHNV, CDR2 YYDKDF (reference sequence). V lost 1 base and J lost 0, with 11 bases in between. In nucleotides, the CDR3 is TGTGCCACCAGCAGAGTTCGGGGAATTAGCACAGATACGCAGTATTTT. It specifies CATSRVRGISTDTQYF.

Only one count was recorded for this clone. V is TRBV5-1 and J is TRBJ2-1; 11 nucleotides line up with TRBD2. Trimming at V came to 4 bases and at J to 6 bases, leaving 9 bases not matched to a gene. The CDR3 has 16 residues. From germline, CDR1 is SGHRS and CDR2 YFSETQ. CDR3 in amino acids: CASSPFTSGGSNEQFF. In DNA, the CDR3 is TGCGCCAGCAGCCCCTTCACTAGCGGGGGCTCCAATGAGCAGTTCTTC.

This clone has only a few counts. The chain employs TRBV2 and TRBJ2-7; 9 nucleotides agree with TRBD1. Losses at the gene ends were 0 bases for V and 3 bases for J; bases not matched to a gene: 9. This CDR3 region has 17 residues. Germline V gene data show CDR1 as SNHLY and CDR2 as FYNNEI. CDR3 region: CASSEAGTGSFLYEQYF. The DNA for the CDR3 is TGTGCCAGCAGTGAAGCGGGGACAGGGTCGTTTCTCTACGAGCAGTACTTC. The complete variable domain, with remaining parts taken from reference TRBV2 and TRBJ2-7, reads EPEVTQTPSHQVTQMGQEVILRCVPISNHLYFYWYRQILGQKVEFLVSFYNNEISEKSEIFDDQFSVERPDGSNFTLKIRSTKLEDSAMYFCASSEAGTGSFLYEQYFGPGTRLTVT.

This chain uses TRBV27 with TRBJ2-4; D not resolved. This CDR3 has 16 amino acids. Per the germline V gene, CDR1 is MNHEY and CDR2 is SMNVEV (reference sequence). Trimming stripped 2 bases from V and 0 bases from J, with 11 bases between. The CDR3 loop reads CASSLGQKLAKNIQYF. The CDR3 nucleotides read TGTGCCAGCAGTTTAGGGCAGAAATTAGCCAAAAACATTCAGTACTTC.

In this sample, this clone turned up once. This chain links TRBV4-3 with TRBJ2-1; 7 bases are shared with TRBD2. Germline V gene data show CDR1 as LGHNA and CDR2 as YSLEER. J was trimmed by 6 bases and V by 3 bases; bases with no gene match: 14. The CDR3 totals 17 residues. The DNA for the CDR3 is TGCGCCAGCAGCCAGACGCTCGCGGGAGCGGTTACCAATGAGCAGTTCTTC. Translating gives CASSQTLAGAVTNEQFF.

The genes are TRBV30 and TRBJ2-3, with 13 bases that match TRBD2. The CDR3 is 16 residues long. V shed 2 bases and J 4 bases; nucleotides not matched to a gene: 6. Germline loops: CDR1 GTSNPN, CDR2 SVGIG (reference sequence). The CDR3 DNA follows: TGTGCCTGGAGTCAAGGACTAGCGGGAGCCCCAGATACGCAGTATTTT. Protein product: CAWSQGLAGAPDTQYF.

J is TRBJ2-5 and V is TRBV7-2, with 8 bases that match TRBD1. The J call may be incorrect, as the DNA end agrees better with TRBJ2-7. The CDR3 consists of 14 residues. Germline V gene data show CDR1 as SGHTA and CDR2 as FQGNSA. CDR3 bases: TGTGCCAGCAGCTTGGACAGGGCCACCTACGAGCAGTACTTC. It translates to CASSLDRATYEQYF.